These 24 T cell receptor beta chains originate from one sample sequenced in a study of blood T cell repertoires in COVID-19. The protocol was immunoSEQ multiplex PCR, while the TCRdb copy is restricted to in-frame clones and leaves out a portion. The top ten clones hold around 4.9% of a sample with tens of thousands of clones, more than 70% of them seen once. Sample: peripheral blood. These receptors were obtained from a human donor in a cohort sampled during active COVID-19.

This rearrangement joins TRBV10-1 to TRBJ2-3; D might be TRBD1 (5 bases). The germline V gene encodes CDR1 WNHNN and CDR2 SYGVQD (reference sequence). V gave up 6 bases and J gave up 6 bases, with 19 bases separating them. The CDR3 contains 15 residues. The CDR3 coding sequence is TGCGCCAGCAGCGGACAAAGAGGTTTCACGGATACGCAGTATTTT. Encoded protein: CASSGQRGFTDTQYF.

The chain recombines TRBV3-1 (or the pseudogene TRBV3-2) with TRBJ2-6, with a tentative D call TRBD1 (6 bases). Germline CDR1 reads LGHDT; CDR2 reads YNNKEL (reference sequence). V was clipped by 2 bases and J by 2 bases, with 7 bases between them. The CDR3 runs to 15 residues. Written as DNA, the CDR3 is TGTGCCAGCAGCCAAACAGGGACTGGGGCCAACGTCCTGACTTTC. Its protein product is CASSQTGTGANVLTF.

The rearrangement links TRBV9 to TRBJ2-7; possible D gene TRBD2, 5 bases. The CDR3 consists of 21 residues. V was clipped by 0 bases and J by 3 bases, with 31 bases between them. The V gene's germline CDR1 is SGDLS and CDR2 YYNGEE. The CDR3 region is CASSVDCTRGWEPGFHYEQYF. The CDR3 region has the DNA TGTGCCAGCAGCGTAGACTGTACCCGGGGTTGGGAGCCCGGTTTCCACTACGAGCAGTACTTC.

The chain recombines TRBV3-1 (or the pseudogene TRBV3-2) with TRBJ2-1; 7 bases fit TRBD2. The germline gives CDR1 LGHDT, CDR2 YNNKEL (reference sequence). V lost 2 bases and J lost 2; bases outside the gene matches: 3. This CDR3 contains 15 residues. Here the CDR3 reads CASSQQAGTYNEQFF. The CDR3, as DNA: TGTGCCAGCAGCCAACAAGCGGGGACCTACAATGAGCAGTTCTTC.

This rearrangement joins TRBV6-5 to TRBJ2-2; 8 positions agree with TRBD1. The germline gives CDR1 MNHEY, CDR2 SVGAGI. After removal of 6 bases from V and 5 bases from J, the junction contained 2 bases not matched to a gene. CDR3 length: 13 residues. CDR3 in amino acids: CASRRQGTGELFF. CDR3 nucleotide sequence: TGTGCCAGCAGGAGACAGGGGACCGGGGAGCTGTTTTTT.

The V and J genes are TRBV9 and TRBJ2-7; 7 bases are shared with TRBD1. The junction had 6 bases not matched to a gene; V was cut back by 1 base and J by 2 bases. The CDR3 extends over 15 amino acids. Germline-derived CDR1 and CDR2 are SGDLS and YYNGEE. This chain's CDR3 is CASSVQVGGAYEQYF. CDR3 DNA sequence: TGTGCCAGCAGCGTACAAGTAGGGGGCGCCTACGAGCAGTACTTC.

This chain connects TRBV30 to TRBJ2-7, with 8 bases identical to TRBD2. This CDR3 region has 13 residues. V was pared by 5 bases and J by 2 bases, with 5 bases of the junction left unmatched. The germline CDR1 and CDR2 sequences are GTSNPN and SVGIG (reference sequence). CDR3 coding DNA: TGTGCCTGGGGGACGGGGGGGACCTACGAGCAGTACTTC. This sequence encodes CAWGTGGTYEQYF.

This chain links TRBV4-1 with TRBJ1-1; a weak D match, TRBD1 (6 bases). V gave up 7 bases and J gave up 4 bases, with 13 bases separating them. This CDR3 is 13 amino acids long. Germline loops: CDR1 MGHRA, CDR2 YSYEKL. CDR3 loop: CASKGGGVTEAFF. CDR3 sequence (DNA): TGCGCCAGCAAGGGGGGGGGAGTCACTGAAGCTTTCTTT.

The chain links TRBV5-1 to TRBJ1-1; TRBD1 agrees at 7 bases. The CDR3 is made up of 14 amino acids. V lost 3 bases and J lost 2; bases outside the gene matches: 4. Germline V gene sequence: CDR1 SGHRS, CDR2 YFSETQ. This chain's CDR3 is CASSWGQRNTEAFF. The CDR3 DNA is TGCGCCAGCAGCTGGGGACAGAGAAACACTGAAGCTTTCTTT.

CDR3 in amino acids: CASSGGTGSGMSYGYTF. The CDR3 DNA reads as TGTGCCAGCAGCGGGGGGACAGGGAGCGGGATGAGCTATGGCTACACCTTC. V is TRBV9 and J is TRBJ1-2; 9 bases map to TRBD1. The V and J ends lost 3 bases and 4 bases, in that order; junction bases with no gene match: 13. Germline CDR1 SGDLS, CDR2 YYNGEE. The CDR3 is 17 amino acids.

The V call is TRBV19, the J call TRBJ2-3; 9 bases map to TRBD2. Per germline, CDR1 LNHDA and CDR2 SQIVND (reference sequence). The CDR3 is 15 residues long. After removal of 1 base from V and 3 bases from J, the junction contained 2 bases not matched to a gene. The CDR3 loop reads CASSIAGLATDTQYF. CDR3 sequence (DNA): TGTGCCAGTAGTATAGCGGGACTAGCAACAGATACGCAGTATTTT.

This sequence joins TRBV21-1 and TRBJ2-5; the table assigns TRBD1, which was not confirmed against the DNA. TRBV21-1 is annotated as a pseudogene. This CDR3 spans 15 amino acids. The CDR3 sequence is CASSKPIRQAETQYF. Here the CDR3 DNA reads TGTGCCAGCAGCAAACCTATCCGACAGGCAGAGACCCAGTACTTC.

The chain is built from TRBV20-1 and TRBJ1-6, with a tentative D call TRBD1 (5 bases). CDR1 and CDR2 from the germline V gene are DFQATT and SNEGSKA (reference sequence). The CDR3 contains 12 residues. V dropped 3 bases and J dropped 13 bases, with 13 bases sitting between them. The CDR3 DNA sequence: TGCAGTGCTAGTCCCCAGGGTTACCCCCTCCACTTT. It is translated as CSASPQGYPLHF.

The chain joins TRBV19 to TRBJ2-1; 9 positions match TRBD1. V gave up 1 base and J gave up 9 bases; unmatched junction bases: 10. Per germline, CDR1 LNHDA and CDR2 SQIVND (reference sequence). The CDR3 is 16 amino acids. This CDR3 is CASSIVGTGRLGEQFF. In DNA, the CDR3 is TGTGCCAGTAGTATAGTAGGGACAGGGCGTTTAGGTGAGCAGTTCTTC. Full variable domain (missing parts from reference TRBV19 and TRBJ2-1): DGGITQSPKYLFRKEGQNVTLSCEQNLNHDAMYWYRQDPGQGLRLIYYSQIVNDFQKGDIAEGYSVSREKKESFPLTVTSAQKNPTAFYLCASSIVGTGRLGEQFFGPGTRLTVL.

This clone turned up a few times. The CDR3: CASSARDRSAGNEQFF. CDR3 coding DNA: TGTGCCAGCAGTGCTAGGGACAGGTCAGCGGGGAATGAGCAGTTCTTC. The rearrangement joins TRBV6-2 or TRBV6-3 to TRBJ2-1; the D gene is possibly TRBD1 (8 bases). The CDR3 totals 16 residues. Trimming took 5 bases from V and 7 from J, leaving 21 bases between them. Germline V gene sequence: CDR1 MNHEY, CDR2 SVGEGT.

The V gene is TRBV2, the J gene TRBJ2-7; D remains unclear. The CDR3 sequence is 12 residues long. In germline, CDR1 is SNHLY, CDR2 FYNNEI. V lost 8 bases, J lost 3 bases, and 11 bases lay in between. This chain's CDR3 is CASGQLNYEQYF. CDR3 nucleotides: TGTGCCAGCGGGCAGCTCAACTACGAGCAGTACTTC.

This clone appeared a few times. The chain uses TRBV13 and TRBJ2-3; TRBD2 aligns across 9 bases. This CDR3 is 18 amino acids long. V dropped 3 bases and J dropped 5; count of bases not matched to a gene: 15. Germline-derived CDR1 and CDR2 are PRHDT and FYEKMQ (reference sequence). Here the CDR3 DNA reads TGTGCCAGCAGCTTTCGGGCGGGGGGGCAGAATGTAAAAGATACGCAGTATTTT. Protein product: CASSFRAGGQNVKDTQYF.

The chain employs TRBV15 and TRBJ2-2, with D perhaps TRBD2 (6 bases). CDR1 LNHNV and CDR2 YYDKDF come from the germline V gene (reference sequence). V was clipped by 5 bases and J by 5 bases, with 12 bases between them. This CDR3 is built from 14 residues. CDR3 nucleotides: TGTGCCACCAGCGGTGGACGGGGGACCGGGGAGCTGTTTTTT. It encodes CATSGGRGTGELFF.

The chain combines TRBV5-4 with TRBJ1-4; 7 bases agree with TRBD1. Trimming removed 4 bases from V and 4 bases from J; junction bases left unmatched: 7. The CDR3 is 15 residues long. Germline V gene sequence: CDR1 SGHNT, CDR2 YYREEE (reference sequence). CDR3 DNA: TGTGCCAGCAGCCAACAAACAGGGGTTAATGAAAAACTGTTTTTT. This sequence encodes CASSQQTGVNEKLFF.

The rearrangement uses TRBV5-5 and TRBJ1-3; TRBD1 matches 8 bases. Germline values: CDR1 SGHKS, CDR2 YYEKEE (reference sequence). J gave up 5 bases and V 4 bases, and 20 bases lay outside the gene matches. The CDR3 length is 19 residues. CDR3 loop: CASSQRAGTGLFLRNTIYF. The CDR3 DNA sequence: TGTGCCAGCAGCCAGCGAGCCGGGACAGGACTCTTCCTCCGAAACACCATATATTTT.

The V call is TRBV7-6, the J call TRBJ2-7; no reliable D call. V shed 1 base and J shed 1 base, with 8 bases lying between them. Germline V lookup: CDR1 SGHVS, CDR2 FNYEAQ. This CDR3 has 14 residues. CDR3 protein: CASSLGAGSYEQYF. DNA for the CDR3: TGTGCCAGCAGCTTAGGGGCCGGATCCTACGAGCAGTACTTC. Filled out from reference TRBV7-6 and TRBJ2-7, the complete variable domain reads GAGVSQSPRYKVTKRGQDVALRCDPISGHVSLYWYRQALGQGPEFLTYFNYEAQQDKSGLPNDRFSAERPEGSISTLTIQRTEQRDSAMYRCASSLGAGSYEQYFGPGTRLTVT.

The gene calls are TRBV10-1 and TRBJ2-7, with TRBD1 matching over 9 bases. CDR3 length: 14 residues. From germline, CDR1 is WNHNN and CDR2 SYGVQD (reference sequence). The junction had 7 bases not matched to a gene; V was cut back by 5 bases and J by 5 bases. The CDR3 DNA follows: TGCGCCAGCAGTTACTCTACAGGGGGCCACGAGCAGTACTTC. As protein: CASSYSTGGHEQYF.

The sample holds a few counts of this clone. This chain joins TRBV4-1 and TRBJ2-7; D perhaps matches TRBD2 (5 bases). Germline V gene sequence: CDR1 MGHRA, CDR2 YSYEKL. CDR3 length equals 15 residues. V lost 2 bases, J lost 7 bases, and 18 bases lay in between. DNA for the CDR3: TGCGCCAGCAGCCAACCCTTTTGGGAGCTTAATGAGCAGTACTTC. This sequence encodes CASSQPFWELNEQYF.

The V call is TRBV11-3, the J call TRBJ2-2; D call uncertain. CDR3 length equals 14 residues. Germline V lookup: CDR1 SGHNT, CDR2 YENEEA. V lost 1 base, J lost 4 bases, and 7 bases lay in between. The CDR3 DNA is TGTGCCAGCAGCTTAGGGTCCGGCACCGGGGAGCTGTTTTTT. It yields the protein CASSLGSGTGELFF.